These T cell receptor beta chains were read from a single sample in a study of T cells in Graves' hyperthyroidism and ophthalmopathy. TCRdb passed the multiplex PCR reads through MiXCR, listing each CDR3 protein once. Found here are more than 550,000 distinct CDR3 sequences, roughly 20% of them singletons; the top ten hold 16%. The sequenced material came from blood. The receptors were sampled from a woman between 50 and 59 years old with Graves' hyperthyroidism that later progressed to Graves' ophthalmopathy. The CDR3 runs from the conserved cysteine through the conserved F or W. Each record gives: clone size, D gene, J gene, V gene, CDR3 DNA, CDR3 protein. D genes are given only for firm matches. For some rows the clone size is stated as once, few or many, or as a class when expanded; others skip it.

>few|TRBD1|TRBJ1-2|TRBV2
TGTGCCAGCAGGGGGGACAGGGTGAGCTATGGCTACACCTTC
CASRGDRVSYGYTF
>NA|TRBD1|TRBJ1-1|TRBV19
TGTGCCAGTAGGGGGGGGGACAGATGGGACACTGAAGCTTTCTTT
CASRGGDRWDTEAFF
>NA|NA|TRBJ1-2|TRBV10-3
TGTGCCATCAGTGAGCAGGGGATAGCTAACTATGGCTACACCTTC
CAISEQGIANYGYTF
>few|NA|TRBJ1-4|TRBV20-1
TGCAGTGCTAGCGCCGAAAAACTGTTTTTT
CSASAEKLFF
>NA|NA|TRBJ1-4|TRBV12-3/TRBV12-4
TGTGCCAGCAGTTTAGTCGTGGAAAAACTGTTTTTT
CASSLVVEKLFF
>few|NA|TRBJ1-1|TRBV7-9
TGTGCCAGCAGCTTGACAGATCAGGGCGCGGAAGCTTTCTTT
CASSLTDQGAEAFF
>many|NA|TRBJ2-7|TRBV2
TGTGCCAGCAGTCCGGGCCTTTGGAGGGAGGAGCAGTACTTC
CASSPGLWREEQYF
>NA|TRBD2|TRBJ2-3|TRBV29-1
TGCAGCGTTGATGGACGCGGGGGGTACGATACGCAGTATTTT
CSVDGRGGYDTQYF
>NA|TRBD2|TRBJ2-7|TRBV9
TGTGCCAGCAGCGTAGAAGATCGGGGGCTAGCGGGGGGCTCTGCCTCCTACTACGAGCAGTACTTC
CASSVEDRGLAGGSASYYEQYF
>few|NA|TRBJ2-1|TRBV30
TGTGCCTGGAGTCTAGGGGGGGGGTACAATGAGCAGTTCTTC
CAWSLGGGYNEQFF
>few|NA|TRBJ2-2|TRBV19
TGTGCCAGTAGTACAGCGAACACCGGGGAGCTGTTTTTT
CASSTANTGELFF
>few|NA|TRBJ1-5|TRBV4-1
TGCGCCAGCAGCCAAGGGCTGATGAGCAATCAGCCCCAGCATTTT
CASSQGLMSNQPQHF
>many|TRBD2|TRBJ2-2|TRBV15
TGTGCCACCAGCAGAGAAACTAGCGGGGGGGCGAACACCGGGGAGCTGTTTTTT
CATSRETSGGANTGELFF
>many|TRBD2|TRBJ2-1|TRBV12-3/TRBV12-4
TGTGCCAGCAGTTTAAAATGGGGGGGGAGAACCTACAATGAGCAGTTCTTC
CASSLKWGGRTYNEQFF
>NA|TRBD1|TRBJ2-5|TRBV10-1
TGCGCCAGAATAACTCGGGACAGGGGGCAAGAGACCCAGTACTTC
CARITRDRGQETQYF
>few|NA|TRBJ2-7|TRBV6-1
TGTGCCAGCAGTTCTTCAGTGGCGGGCTCCTACGAGCAGTACTTC
CASSSSVAGSYEQYF
>NA|TRBD1|TRBJ2-7|TRBV6-5
TGTGCCAGCAGTTACACCTCCGGCACCGGGACAGGGCGGTCCGAGCAGTACTTC
CASSYTSGTGTGRSEQYF
>few|NA|TRBJ1-5|TRBV20-1
TGCAGTGCTAGCCGCCATTCTAATCAGCCCCAGCATTTT
CSASRHSNQPQHF
>NA|NA|TRBJ1-5|TRBV18
TGTGCCAGCTCACCCCGGGCAGAGAATCAGCCCCAGCATTTT
CASSPRAENQPQHF
>few|TRBD1|TRBJ2-7|TRBV20-1
TGCAGTGCTAGAAACACCGGGACAGGGGACACCTACGAGCAGTACTTC
CSARNTGTGDTYEQYF
>few|TRBD2|TRBJ2-2|TRBV19
TGTGCCAGTAGTAGCCCGGGACTAGCAGCGAACACCGGGGAGCTGTTTTTT
CASSSPGLAANTGELFF
>many|NA|TRBJ1-1|TRBV11-2
TGTGCCAGCAGCTTCCCCGGGACCCTTAACACTGAAGCTTTCTTT
CASSFPGTLNTEAFF
>few|NA|TRBJ1-5|TRBV19
TGTGCCAGTAGTATAATCTCGGAGGGAAGCGATACCCAGCATTTT
CASSIISEGSDTQHF
>few|TRBD1|TRBJ2-1|TRBV24-1
TGTGCCACCAGGGTAGGGACAGGTGACAATGAGCAGTTCTTC
CATRVGTGDNEQFF
>many|NA|TRBJ1-6|TRBV13
TGTGCCAGCAGCAAACGAGGGGACGATTTTATGCCACCCCTCCACTTT
CASSKRGDDFMPPLHF
>NA|NA|TRBJ2-7|TRBV11-2
TGTGCCAGCATCTATACTGGGGGGCTAGCAGCCTACGAGCAGTACTTC
CASIYTGGLAAYEQYF
>NA|NA|TRBJ1-2|TRBV6-5
TGTGCCAGCAGTTACGCGGACACTGCTCTCTATGGCTACACCTTC
CASSYADTALYGYTF
>many|TRBD2|TRBJ2-3|TRBV2
TGTGCCAGCAGTGACCTAGCGGAATCTAGCACAGATACGCAGTATTTT
CASSDLAESSTDTQYF
>many|TRBD2|TRBJ2-2|TRBV12-3/TRBV12-4
TGTGCCAGCAGTTTAACTAGCGGGGACACCGGGGAGCTGTTTTTT
CASSLTSGDTGELFF
>NA|NA|TRBJ1-6|TRBV5-1
TGCGCCAGCAGCTTGGTCGAGCTTGATTCACCCCTCCACTTT
CASSLVELDSPLHF
>many|TRBD1|TRBJ1-2|TRBV3-1
TGTGCCAGCAGCCAAGAAGGGCCAGGGGGCGACTATGGCTACACCTTC
CASSQEGPGGDYGYTF
>few|NA|TRBJ1-2|TRBV11-2
TGTGCCAGCAGCCTCAGACAGAACGACGATCGAAACTATGGCTACACCTTC
CASSLRQNDDRNYGYTF
>many|NA|TRBJ2-7|TRBV27
TGTGCCAGCAGCTTAGTTAACAGCTACGAGCAGTACTTC
CASSLVNSYEQYF
>NA|NA|TRBJ1-1|TRBV20-1
TGCAGTGCTGACCGGGACCTAAACACTGAAGCTTTCTTT
CSADRDLNTEAFF
>few|NA|TRBJ2-4|TRBV20-1
TGCAGTGCTAGTCGGGCCCCAGCCAAAAACATTCAGTACTTC
CSASRAPAKNIQYF
>many|NA|TRBJ2-1|TRBV5-1
TGCGCCAGCAGCCTAGCGGACAGGGTAACCTACAATGAGCAGTTCTTC
CASSLADRVTYNEQFF
>NA|TRBD2|TRBJ2-5|TRBV20-1
TGCAGTGCTAGAGGGGTGGCGGGGGGCGCAGAGACCCAGTACTTC
CSARGVAGGAETQYF
>many|NA|TRBJ1-2|TRBV7-6
TGTGCCAGCAGCCCTGGCAGGGACCTCTATGGCTACACCTTC
CASSPGRDLYGYTF
>NA|NA|TRBJ1-1|TRBV29-1
TGCAGCGTTGAATTGGGACCGAACACTGAAGCTTTCTTT
CSVELGPNTEAFF
>many|NA|TRBJ2-5|TRBV7-9
TGTGCCAGCAGCCGACTCAGCGGGCGACCCCAAGAGACCCAGTACTTC
CASSRLSGRPQETQYF
>many|NA|TRBJ1-4|TRBV12-3/TRBV12-4
TGTGCCAGCAGTTCCCCCCAGTCCGGCCTCGGGGCAACTAATGAAAAACTGTTTTTT
CASSSPQSGLGATNEKLFF